This entry lists 10 T cell receptor beta chains sequenced from one sample in a study of human T cells and chemical hapten exposure. TCRdb recomputed calls from the RACE reads with MiXCR, one row per CDR3 protein. This sample has some 300,000 distinct CDR3 sequences; 5.5% occur once, and the top ten carry around 8%. Time point denoted: pre-sensitization, week 0. The treatment: therapeutic diphenylcyclopropenone sensitization with weekly scalp DPC. This specimen consisted of whole blood, obtained in connection with sensitization to the hapten diphenylcyclopropenone (DPC). These receptors were obtained from a woman under 30 with alopecia areata. Some clones in this sample may be carry-over from other donors' samples.

The chain recombines TRBV7-3 with TRBJ2-2; possible D gene TRBD1, 6 bases. V was pared by 5 bases and J by 5 bases, with 12 bases between. The germline gives CDR1 SGHTA, CDR2 FQGTGA. The CDR3 contains 14 residues. The CDR3 DNA reads as TGTGCCAGCAGCCCAATCCAGGGGACCGGGGAGCTGTTTTTT. Translation: CASSPIQGTGELFF. Together with reference TRBV7-3 and TRBJ2-2, the CDR3 gives the full variable domain: GAGVSQTPSNKVTEKGKYVELRCDPISGHTALYWYRQSLGQGPEFLIYFQGTGAADDSGLPNDRFFAVRPEGSVSTLKIQRTERGDSAVYLCASSPIQGTGELFFGEGSRLTVL.

V gene TRBV6-5 combines with J gene TRBJ2-5, with 8 positions matching TRBD1. The length of the CDR3 is 15 residues. Per germline, CDR1 MNHEY and CDR2 SVGAGI. The V and J ends lost 0 bases and 3 bases, in that order; junction bases with no gene match: 3. DNA of the CDR3: TGTGCCAGCAGTTACTCCTGGGACAGGAAAGAGACCCAGTACTTC. Its translation is CASSYSWDRKETQYF.

Ten or more counts support this clonotype. V and J are TRBV7-2 and TRBJ2-3, with a tentative D call TRBD2 (6 bases). Trimming stripped 5 bases from V and 1 base from J, with 13 bases between. Germline V gene data show CDR1 as SGHTA and CDR2 as FQGNSA. The CDR3 loop spans 15 amino acids. The CDR3 bases are TGTGCCAGCAGCGCGGGGACGGAGCGCACAGATACGCAGTATTTT. This translates into CASSAGTERTDTQYF.

J is TRBJ2-6 and V is TRBV20-1; D tentatively fits TRBD1 or TRBD2 (5 bases each). V dropped 5 bases and J dropped 2 bases, with 10 bases sitting between them. Per the germline V gene, CDR1 is DFQATT and CDR2 is SNEGSKA (reference sequence). This CDR3 is 14 amino acids long. CDR3 sequence reads: CSASPGPGANVLTF. CDR3 in DNA: TGCAGTGCTTCCCCGGGACCTGGGGCCAACGTCCTGACTTTC.

The V call is TRBV5-6, the J call TRBJ1-2; the match to TRBD1 covers 8 bases. The CDR3 has 15 residues. Trimming cost V 2 bases and J 2 bases; bases outside gene matches: 5. Germline V gene lookup returns CDR1 SGHDT and CDR2 YYEEEE. The CDR3 loop is CASSLRGTGNYGYTF. CDR3 in DNA: TGTGCCAGCAGCTTAAGGGGGACAGGAAACTATGGCTACACCTTC. Drawing the rest from reference TRBV5-6 and TRBJ1-2, the complete variable domain is DAGVTQSPTHLIKTRGQQVTLRCSPKSGHDTVSWYQQALGQGPQFIFQYYEEEERQRGNFPDRFSGHQFPNYSSELNVNALLLGDSALYLCASSLRGTGNYGYTFGSGTRLTVV.

This clonotype occurred a few times. This chain uses TRBV4-1 with TRBJ2-5; D is unclear. The CDR3 totals 15 residues. The germline gives CDR1 MGHRA, CDR2 YSYEKL. Trimming left V 4 bases short and J 1 base short, with 13 bases between. This chain's CDR3 is CASSPGPELQETQYF. DNA of the CDR3: TGCGCCAGCAGCCCAGGACCGGAACTCCAAGAGACCCAGTACTTC.

This clonotype was seen ten or more times. CDR3 sequence (DNA): TGTGCCAGCAGCTTGTCGAGGGCGGGAGCTTTCTTT. It encodes CASSLSRAGAFF. The V call is TRBV5-6, the J call TRBJ1-1, with unresolved D. V lost 1 base and J 10 bases, leaving 11 bases between the germline ends. The CDR3 spans 12 residues. Per the germline V gene, CDR1 is SGHDT and CDR2 is YYEEEE. The full variable domain, rest sourced from reference TRBV5-6 and TRBJ1-1, is DAGVTQSPTHLIKTRGQQVTLRCSPKSGHDTVSWYQQALGQGPQFIFQYYEEEERQRGNFPDRFSGHQFPNYSSELNVNALLLGDSALYLCASSLSRAGAFFGQGTRLTVV.

This clonotype appeared a few times. The chain recombines TRBV6-6 with TRBJ2-5, with 10 bases that match TRBD1. In germline, CDR1 is MNHNY, CDR2 SVGAGI (reference sequence). This CDR3 region has 18 residues. Trimming took 4 bases from V and 4 from J; bases not matched to a gene: 15. The CDR3: CASSFTPPGTGVGETQYF. The CDR3 DNA follows: TGTGCCAGCAGTTTTACCCCCCCCGGGACAGGGGTTGGAGAGACCCAGTACTTC.

The chain combines TRBV20-1 with TRBJ1-1, with D possibly being TRBD1 (5 bases). Trimming pared 2 bases from V and 4 bases from J, leaving 14 bases between. This CDR3 has 14 residues. Germline values: CDR1 DFQATT, CDR2 SNEGSKA (reference sequence). This CDR3 is CSARSMGGTTEAFF. The CDR3 DNA reads as TGCAGTGCTAGATCCATGGGGGGTACCACTGAAGCTTTCTTT.

This clonotype was detected only a few times. V gene TRBV15 combines with J gene TRBJ1-1; D remains unclear. This CDR3 has 14 residues. Between the trimmed V and J ends, which lost 6 bases and 0 bases, there was a span of 11 bases. Looked up from germline, CDR1 is LNHNV and CDR2 is YYDKDF (reference sequence). CDR3 nucleotide sequence: TGTGCCACCAGGCAAGGGTTGTTGAACACTGAAGCTTTCTTT. The encoded protein is CATRQGLLNTEAFF.